This T cell receptor beta chain was identified during a study of cytomegalovirus exposure and HLA in healthy donors. PCR used 60 Vbeta primers and 13 Jbeta primers. Measured with immunoSEQ multiplex PCR; TCRdb has only the in-frame clones, and not every one. The table records under 200,000 clones, 79% of them present only once. This clone was detected only a few times. Its antigen remains unidentified. These donors counted as nominally healthy when sampled, but unrecorded immune exposures were likely. With 2 bases removed from V and 4 bases from J, the gap between germline ends came to 8 bases. This CDR3 contains 14 residues. CDR1 is LGHNA and CDR2 is YSLEER in the germline V gene. Study outcomes and limitations: In the analysis, some V segments, TRBV6-2 and TRBV6-3 included, were excluded as indistinguishable. Presence/absence results assume similar sequencing depth per donor, which may not hold. In a later analysis, HLA-C alleles had the fewest associated TCRs, DRB1 alleles the most.

V is TRBV4-3 and J is TRBJ1-4; tentative D call: TRBD1 (6 bases). This TCR was sampled from a young woman in good health and CMV-seropositive. Material: PBMCs. The CDR3 reads CASSQNRDNEKLFF. The DNA of the CDR3 is TGCGCCAGCAGCCAAAACAGGGATAATGAAAAACTGTTTTTT.